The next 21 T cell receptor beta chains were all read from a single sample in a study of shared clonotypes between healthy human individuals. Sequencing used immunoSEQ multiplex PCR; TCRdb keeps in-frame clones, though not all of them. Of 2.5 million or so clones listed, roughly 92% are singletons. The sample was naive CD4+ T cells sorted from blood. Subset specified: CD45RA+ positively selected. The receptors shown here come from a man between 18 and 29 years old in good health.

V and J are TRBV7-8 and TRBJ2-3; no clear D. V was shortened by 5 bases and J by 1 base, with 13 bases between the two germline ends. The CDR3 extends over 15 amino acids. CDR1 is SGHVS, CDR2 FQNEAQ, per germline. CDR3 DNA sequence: TGTGCCAGCAGCCCGCAGCCTGGGGGCACAGATACGCAGTATTTT. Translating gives CASSPQPGGTDTQYF.

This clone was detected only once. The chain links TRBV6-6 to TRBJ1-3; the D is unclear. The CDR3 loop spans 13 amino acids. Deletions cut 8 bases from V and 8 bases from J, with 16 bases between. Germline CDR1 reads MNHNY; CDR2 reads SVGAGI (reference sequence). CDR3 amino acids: CASCRVKVDTIYF. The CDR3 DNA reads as TGTGCCAGCTGTCGGGTAAAAGTAGACACCATATATTTT.

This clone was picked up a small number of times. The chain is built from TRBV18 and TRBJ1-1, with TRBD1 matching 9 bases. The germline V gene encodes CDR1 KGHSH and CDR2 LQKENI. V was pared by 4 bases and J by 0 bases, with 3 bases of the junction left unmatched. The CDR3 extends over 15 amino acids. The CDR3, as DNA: TGTGCCAGCTCACGGGGGACAGGGATGAACACTGAAGCTTTCTTT. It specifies CASSRGTGMNTEAFF.

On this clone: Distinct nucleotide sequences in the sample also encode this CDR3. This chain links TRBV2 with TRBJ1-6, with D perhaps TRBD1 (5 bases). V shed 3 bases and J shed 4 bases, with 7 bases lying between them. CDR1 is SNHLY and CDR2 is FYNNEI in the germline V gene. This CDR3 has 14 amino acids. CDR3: CASSEGPYNSPLHF. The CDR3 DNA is TGTGCCAGCAGTGAGGGACCTTATAATTCACCCCTCCACTTT.

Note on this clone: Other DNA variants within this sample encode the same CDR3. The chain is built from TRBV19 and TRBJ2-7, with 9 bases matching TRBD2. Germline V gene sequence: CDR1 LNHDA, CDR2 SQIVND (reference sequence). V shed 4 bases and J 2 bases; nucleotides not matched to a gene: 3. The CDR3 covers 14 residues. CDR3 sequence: CASSKAGGPYEQYF. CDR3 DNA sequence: TGTGCCAGTAGTAAAGCGGGAGGCCCCTACGAGCAGTACTTC.

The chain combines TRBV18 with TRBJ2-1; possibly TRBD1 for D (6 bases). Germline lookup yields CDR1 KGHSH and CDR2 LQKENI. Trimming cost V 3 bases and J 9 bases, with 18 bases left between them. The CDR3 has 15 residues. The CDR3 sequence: CASSPYDRSWGEQFF. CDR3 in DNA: TGTGCCAGCTCACCCTACGACAGGTCCTGGGGTGAGCAGTTCTTC. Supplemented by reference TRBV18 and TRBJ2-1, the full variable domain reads NAGVMQNPRHLVRRRGQEARLRCSPMKGHSHVYWYRQLPEEGLKFMVYLQKENIIDESGMPKERFSAEFPKEGPSILRIQQVVRGDSAAYFCASSPYDRSWGEQFFGPGTRLTVL.

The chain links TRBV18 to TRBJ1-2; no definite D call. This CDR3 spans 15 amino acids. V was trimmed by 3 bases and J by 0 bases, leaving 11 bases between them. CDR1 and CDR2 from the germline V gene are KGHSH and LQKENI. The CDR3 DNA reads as TGTGCCAGCTCACCTCCGACGACCGCTAACTATGGCTACACCTTC. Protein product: CASSPPTTANYGYTF.

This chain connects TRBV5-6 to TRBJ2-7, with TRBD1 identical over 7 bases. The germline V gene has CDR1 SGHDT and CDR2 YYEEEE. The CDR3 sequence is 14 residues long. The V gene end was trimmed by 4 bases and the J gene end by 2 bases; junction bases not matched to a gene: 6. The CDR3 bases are TGTGCCAGCAGCGAGGGGGCCTCTGCCTACGAGCAGTACTTC. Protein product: CASSEGASAYEQYF.

CDR3 loop: CASSPGGGGQETQYF. CDR3 coding DNA: TGCGCCAGCAGCCCTGGGGGAGGGGGCCAAGAGACCCAGTACTTC. This sequence joins TRBV5-1 and TRBJ2-5; weak D call: TRBD2 (7 bases). Trimming stripped 4 bases from V and 1 base from J, with 14 bases between. Germline V gives CDR1 SGHRS, CDR2 YFSETQ. The CDR3 is 15 amino acids. Combining the CDR3 with reference TRBV5-1 and TRBJ2-5 gives the whole variable domain KAGVTQTPRYLIKTRGQQVTLSCSPISGHRSVSWYQQTPGQGLQFLFEYFSETQRNKGNFPGRFSGRQFSNSRSEMNVSTLELGDSALYLCASSPGGGGQETQYFGPGTRLLVL.

The CDR3 spells CASSPTGTISYNEQFF. The CDR3, as DNA: TGTGCCAGCAGCCCCACGGGGACAATCTCCTACAATGAGCAGTTCTTC. V is TRBV7-2 and J is TRBJ2-1, with D perhaps matching TRBD1 (6 bases). The germline CDR1 and CDR2 sequences are SGHTA and FQGNSA. This CDR3 is built from 16 residues. V lost 5 bases and J 0 bases, leaving 14 bases between the germline ends.

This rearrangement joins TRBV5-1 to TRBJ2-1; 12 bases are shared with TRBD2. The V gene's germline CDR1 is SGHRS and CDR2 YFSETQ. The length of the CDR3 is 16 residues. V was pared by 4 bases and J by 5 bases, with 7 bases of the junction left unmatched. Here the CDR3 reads CASSPRTSGNHNEQFF. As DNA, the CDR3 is TGCGCCAGCAGCCCCCGGACTAGCGGGAATCACAATGAGCAGTTCTTC.

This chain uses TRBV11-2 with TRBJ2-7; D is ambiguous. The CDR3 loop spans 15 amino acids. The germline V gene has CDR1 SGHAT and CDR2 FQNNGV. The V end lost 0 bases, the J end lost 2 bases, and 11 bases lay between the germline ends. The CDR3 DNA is TGTGCCAGCAGCTTAGATCGGCTTTCCACCTACGAGCAGTACTTC. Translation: CASSLDRLSTYEQYF.

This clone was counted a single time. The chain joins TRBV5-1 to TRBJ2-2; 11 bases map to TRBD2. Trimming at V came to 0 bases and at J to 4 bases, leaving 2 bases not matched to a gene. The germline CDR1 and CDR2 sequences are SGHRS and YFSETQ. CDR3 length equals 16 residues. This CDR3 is CASSLVAGGTTGELFF. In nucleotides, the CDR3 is TGCGCCAGCAGCTTGGTAGCGGGGGGGACCACCGGGGAGCTGTTTTTT.

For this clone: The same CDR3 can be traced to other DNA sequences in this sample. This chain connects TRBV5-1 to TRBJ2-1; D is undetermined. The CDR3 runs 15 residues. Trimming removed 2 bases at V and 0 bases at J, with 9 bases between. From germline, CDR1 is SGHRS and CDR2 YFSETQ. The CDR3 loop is CASSLGPSSYNEQFF. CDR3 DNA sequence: TGCGCCAGCAGCTTAGGACCAAGCTCCTACAATGAGCAGTTCTTC.

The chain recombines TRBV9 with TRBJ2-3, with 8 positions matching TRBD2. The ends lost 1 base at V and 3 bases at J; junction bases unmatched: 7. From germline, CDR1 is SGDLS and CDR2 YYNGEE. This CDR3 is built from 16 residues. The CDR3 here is CASSVQLAGGTDTQYF. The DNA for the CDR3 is TGTGCCAGCAGCGTACAGTTGGCGGGAGGAACAGATACGCAGTATTTT.

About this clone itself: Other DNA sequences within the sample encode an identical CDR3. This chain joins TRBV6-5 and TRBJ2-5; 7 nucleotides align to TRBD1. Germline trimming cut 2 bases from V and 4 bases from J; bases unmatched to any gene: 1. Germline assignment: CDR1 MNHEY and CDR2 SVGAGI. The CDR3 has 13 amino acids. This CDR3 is CASSYRGRETQYF. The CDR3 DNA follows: TGTGCCAGCAGTTACAGGGGGCGAGAGACCCAGTACTTC.

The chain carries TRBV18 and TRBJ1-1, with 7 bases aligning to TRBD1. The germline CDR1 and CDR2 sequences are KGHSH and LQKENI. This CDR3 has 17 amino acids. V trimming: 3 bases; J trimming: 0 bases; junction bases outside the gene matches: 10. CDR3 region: CASSPSHMTGLNTEAFF. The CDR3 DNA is TGTGCCAGCTCACCTAGTCATATGACAGGGCTGAACACTGAAGCTTTCTTT.

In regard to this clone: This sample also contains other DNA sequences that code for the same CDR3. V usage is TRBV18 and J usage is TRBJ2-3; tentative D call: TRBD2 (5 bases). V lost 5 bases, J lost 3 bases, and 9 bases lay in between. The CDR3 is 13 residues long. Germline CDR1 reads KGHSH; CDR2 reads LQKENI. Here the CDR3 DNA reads TGTGCCAGCTCAAGAAGCGGAACAGATACGCAGTATTTT. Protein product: CASSRSGTDTQYF.

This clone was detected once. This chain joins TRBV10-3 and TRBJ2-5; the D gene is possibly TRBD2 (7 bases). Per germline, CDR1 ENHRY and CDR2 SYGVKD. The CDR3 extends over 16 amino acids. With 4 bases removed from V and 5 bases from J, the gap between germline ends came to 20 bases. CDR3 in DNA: TGTGCCATCAGTGGAAGGGCGGGGGAGACAGGCGAGACCCAGTACTTC. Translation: CAISGRAGETGETQYF.

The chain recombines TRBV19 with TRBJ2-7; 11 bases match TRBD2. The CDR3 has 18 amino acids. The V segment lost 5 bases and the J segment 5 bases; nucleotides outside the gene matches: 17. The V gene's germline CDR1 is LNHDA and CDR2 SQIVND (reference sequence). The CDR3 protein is CASSPQRELAGDEHEQYF. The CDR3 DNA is TGTGCCAGTAGTCCCCAGAGGGAACTAGCGGGAGATGAGCACGAGCAGTACTTC.

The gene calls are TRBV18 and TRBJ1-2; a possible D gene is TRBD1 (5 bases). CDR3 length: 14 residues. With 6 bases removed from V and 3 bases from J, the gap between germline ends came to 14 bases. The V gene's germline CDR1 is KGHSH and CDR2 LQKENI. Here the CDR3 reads CASSAGLKDYGYTF. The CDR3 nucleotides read TGTGCCAGCTCGGCGGGACTCAAAGACTATGGCTACACCTTC.